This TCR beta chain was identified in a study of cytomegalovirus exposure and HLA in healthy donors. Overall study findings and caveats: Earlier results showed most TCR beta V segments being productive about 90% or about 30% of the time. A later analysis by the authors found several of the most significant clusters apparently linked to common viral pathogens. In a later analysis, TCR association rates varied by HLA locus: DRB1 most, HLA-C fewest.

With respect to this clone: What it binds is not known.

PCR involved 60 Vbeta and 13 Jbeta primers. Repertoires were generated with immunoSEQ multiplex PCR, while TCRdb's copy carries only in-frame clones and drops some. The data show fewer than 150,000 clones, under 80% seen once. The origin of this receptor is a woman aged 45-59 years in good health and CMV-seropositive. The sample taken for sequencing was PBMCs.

The CDR3 spells CASSQMRNTEAFF. The CDR3 DNA reads TGTGCCAGCAGCCAAATGCGAAACACTGAAGCTTTCTTT. The chain carries TRBV16 and TRBJ1-1; no definite D call. Germline V gene data show CDR1 as KGHSY and CDR2 as FQNENV. The V and J ends lost 2 bases and 2 bases respectively, with 6 bases between them. The CDR3 covers 13 residues.